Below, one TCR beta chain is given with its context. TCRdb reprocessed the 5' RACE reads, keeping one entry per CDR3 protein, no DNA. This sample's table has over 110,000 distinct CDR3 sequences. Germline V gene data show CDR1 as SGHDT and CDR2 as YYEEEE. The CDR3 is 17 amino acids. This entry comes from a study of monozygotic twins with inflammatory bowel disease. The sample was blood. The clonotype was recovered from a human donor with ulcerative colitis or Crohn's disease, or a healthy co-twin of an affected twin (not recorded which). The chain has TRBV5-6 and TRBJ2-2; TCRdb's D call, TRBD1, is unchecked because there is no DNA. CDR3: CASSPLLGQGARGELFF. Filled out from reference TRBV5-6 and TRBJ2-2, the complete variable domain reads DAGVTQSPTHLIKTRGQQVTLRCSPKSGHDTVSWYQQALGQGPQFIFQYYEEEERQRGNFPDRFSGHQFPNYSSELNVNALLLGDSALYLCASSPLLGQGARGELFFGEGSRLTVL.